The T cell receptor beta chain described here comes from a study of T-cell memory formation after mild COVID-19. TCRdb ran MiXCR on the 5' RACE reads and lists one entry per CDR3 protein. The sample holds around 250,000 distinct CDR3 sequences, 8% to 10% seen once. Per germline, CDR1 SQVTM and CDR2 ANQGSEA. The V end lost 5 bases, the J end lost 5 bases, and 10 bases lay between the germline ends. This CDR3 has 11 residues. Study-level findings and limits: Clones shrinking between day 15 and 85 showed a balanced CD4/CD8 split, and those that grew later tilted toward CD4+.

For this clonotype: Its antigen is unidentified.

The material sequenced was PBMCs or a T cell subset sorted from them (not recorded which). The sequence derives from a man younger than 30 who had mild COVID-19 (a few samples of this study predate the infection). Cell type and time point are not known. V gene TRBV29-1 combines with J gene TRBJ2-7; D is unclear. The CDR3 DNA follows: TGCAGCGTTATGAGGCTTGACGAGCAGTACTTC. Amino acid sequence: CSVMRLDEQYF.